This TCR beta chain was identified during a study of cytomegalovirus exposure and HLA in healthy donors. In the study overall: Membership in the Caucasian-associated ancestry cluster was found for about four fifths of around 380 genotyped donors.

Points on this clone: The antigen is not known.

A multiplex PCR was run with 60 Vbeta primers and 13 Jbeta primers. Repertoires were generated with immunoSEQ multiplex PCR, while TCRdb's copy carries only in-frame clones and drops some. The data contain 100,000 or so clones, roughly 66% of them singletons. The CDR3 is 16 amino acids. The germline gives CDR1 SGHRS, CDR2 YFSETQ. After removal of 0 bases from V and 1 base from J, the junction contained 3 bases not matched to a gene. Study-level points and caveats: The study recorded over 150 TCR beta chains that were cytomegalovirus-associated. As a later analysis showed, several of the most significant clusters appeared to be linked to common viral pathogens. Follow-up analysis later connected one missense variant in DCLRE1C with trimming of TCR beta V- and J-genes.

Sequenced input: PBMCs. The chain uses TRBV5-1 and TRBJ2-1, with TRBD1 matching over 8 bases. The receptor comes from a man aged 25-45 years in good health and CMV-seronegative. The CDR3 nucleotides read TGCGCCAGCAGCTTGGGACGGACAGGGTCCTACAATGAGCAGTTCTTC. It codes for CASSLGRTGSYNEQFF. Full variable domain (outside the CDR3, taken from reference TRBV5-1 and TRBJ2-1): KAGVTQTPRYLIKTRGQQVTLSCSPISGHRSVSWYQQTPGQGLQFLFEYFSETQRNKGNFPGRFSGRQFSNSRSEMNVSTLELGDSALYLCASSLGRTGSYNEQFFGPGTRLTVL.